The subject of this entry is one TCR beta chain. This clone occurred a few times. Its antigen is currently not known. Base qualities are missing; no much larger clone stands one base away. The data belong to a study of T cells in localized non-small cell lung cancer (dated by TCRdb to 2020 to 2022). Regarding the complete study: Comparing tumors with uninvolved tumor-adjacent lungs, the study looked at the T cell repertoires of 220 or so patients with early-stage NSCLC. The cohort comprised roughly 240 treatment-naïve NSCLC patients with resected, localized lung tumors. The mean age of the NSCLC patients was under 70 years, with about 120 men and about a hundred women.

TCR beta CDR3 regions were sequenced from DNA using the immunoSEQ Assay. For the original study's pipeline: T cell density was computed as TCR beta template counts normalized to usable DNA estimated by amplifying housekeeping genes. Using the preseqR package, richness was estimated by extrapolating to 120,000 templates for tissue samples and 400,000 templates for PBMC samples. Clonality was taken to be one minus Pielou's evenness. Tissue-enriched TCRs were identified by differential abundance testing using productive amino-acid clonotypes, minimum total count 5 and alpha 0.1. The Jaccard Index and the Morisita Overlap Index were used to measure how much the repertoires overlapped between compartments. GLIPH clustered TCR beta CDR3s with public tetramer-defined viral CDR3s; viral motifs required at least three viral sequences plus V-gene enrichment. Entries here come from immuneACCESS through TCRdb and include only in-frame sequences with V and J called. Some clones fail to appear in such tables; in the studies checked, an unresolved V gene covers under half of the shortfall, and the cause of the remainder is unknown. That table furnishes V, J and clone size, whereas the DNA furnished D and trimming. The sample contains about 1,900 clones, roughly 25% of them found a single time. The top ten constitute roughly 15% of the sample.

Uninvolved adjacent lung was sampled at least 2 cm away from the tumor margin, and two independent pathologists confirmed that the tissue had no atypia. At diagnosis, peripheral blood, uninvolved tumor-adjacent lung and tumor were collected and were preserved as a mix of fresh-frozen and FFPE material. General study outcomes and caveats: A median of about 53 of the top 100 tumor clones were detected in paired uninvolved adjacent lung, and around 30 of these tumor clones were also found among the top 100 clones of the paired uninvolved adjacent lung. Because multi-region sequencing of the tumors was not done, intratumor heterogeneity could not be ruled out. Higher blood T cell density associated with longer overall survival, while higher adjacent-lung clonality associated with shorter survival. Uninvolved tumor-adjacent lung showed the highest T cell clonality, higher than tumor, which suggests more focused antigenic responses in the adjacent lung. Because of the exploratory design, TCR variables were selected using unadjusted p-values without false-discovery rate correction.

This clonotype originated in a female donor older than 55 with stage III squamous cell lung carcinoma. The specimen was normal lung tissue next to the tumor, collected before any cancer treatment.

The CDR3 here reads CASSRRPSGNEYNSPLHF. In nucleotide form, the sequence is TGTGCCAGCAGCCGCCGACCGTCCGGGAATGAATATAATTCACCCCTCCACTTT. The chain couples TRBV11-3 to TRBJ1-6; no D gene call is confident. The CDR3 runs 18 residues from the cysteine to the phenylalanine. Of the read, only the CDR3 DNA is kept; its 54 bases are in frame from base 1. V is pared back by 5 bases and J by 4 bases, with 21 bases lying between the germline termini. CDR1 and CDR2, per the germline V gene, are SGHNT and YENEEA.